This TCR beta chain came from a study of regulatory T cells in long-lasting Graves disease. Whole-study findings and limits: Possibly, too few samples lowered accuracy.

Time point defined: newly diagnosed GD, antithyroid drugs for less than 3 months. RNA from PBMCs was the source of the TCR library. Building the TCR beta libraries relied on iRepertoire HTBI primers, and CDR3 regions underwent Arm-PCR. TCRdb fed the multiplex PCR reads into MiXCR, producing one record per CDR3 protein. Of about 620,000 distinct CDR3 sequences listed, approximately 15% are singletons. This clonotype was detected many times. Its antigen is currently unknown. The data also belong to a second study, concerning T cells in Graves' hyperthyroidism and ophthalmopathy. That source adds: Most thyroid clonotypes expanded above 0.001 were also detected in blood.

The sample here was peripheral blood mononuclear cells (PBMCs), taken at new diagnosis, from a patient treated with antithyroid drugs. The sequence came from a woman in her 30s with Graves disease.

CDR3 loop: CASSFGDGSIYGYTF. CDR3 nucleotide sequence: TGCGCCAGCAGCTTCGGGGACGGCAGTATCTACGGCTACACCTTC. The rearrangement joins TRBV5-1 to TRBJ1-2, with D possibly matching TRBD1 (5 bases). The CDR3 runs to 15 residues. The V and J ends lost 2 bases and 8 bases respectively, with 19 bases between them. Germline CDR1 and CDR2: SGHRS and YFSETQ.